A selection of T cell receptor beta chains follows, all from one sample in a study of blood T cell repertoires in COVID-19. Using immunoSEQ multiplex PCR, the repertoire was profiled, and TCRdb retains in-frame clones only, with some absent. The profile shows roughly 170,000 clones, 60% to 80% of them singletons. Sequencing was carried out using peripheral blood. Receptor source: a woman between 65 and 79 years old with acute or convalescent COVID-19. Both conserved end residues are part of each CDR3. A D gene is named only where the DNA matches it firmly. The listing skips clone size in some rows; elsewhere it reads once, few, many or a size class.

v_gene: TRBV9
abundance: once
d_gene: .
j_gene: TRBJ1-2
CDR3nt: TGTGCCAGCAGCGAACAGGACCTGGGGGGCTACACCTTC
CDR3aa: CASSEQDLGGYTF

v_gene: TRBV6-1
abundance: .
d_gene: TRBD2
j_gene: TRBJ2-7
CDR3nt: TGTGCCAGCAGTGCCGCCTGGCTAGCGGGAACGGGGGCCTACGAGCAGTACTTC
CDR3aa: CASSAAWLAGTGAYEQYF

v_gene: TRBV12-3/TRBV12-4
abundance: .
d_gene: .
j_gene: TRBJ2-5
CDR3nt: TGTGCCAGCAGTTGGGACTTCTCTTCCCAGTACTTC
CDR3aa: CASSWDFSSQYF

v_gene: TRBV30
abundance: .
d_gene: .
j_gene: TRBJ2-7
CDR3nt: TGTGCCTGGACTTTTGGGGGGACAGACGAGCAGTACTTC
CDR3aa: CAWTFGGTDEQYF

v_gene: TRBV6-5
abundance: .
d_gene: .
j_gene: TRBJ2-2
CDR3nt: TGTGCCAGCAGGTTCGCGAACACCGGGGAGCTGTTTTTT
CDR3aa: CASRFANTGELFF

v_gene: TRBV24-1
abundance: .
d_gene: TRBD2
j_gene: TRBJ2-7
CDR3nt: TGTGCCACCAGACCTCCACTAGCGGCCAGCTCCTACGAGCAGTACTTC
CDR3aa: CATRPPLAASSYEQYF

v_gene: TRBV6-2/TRBV6-3
abundance: .
d_gene: .
j_gene: TRBJ2-5
CDR3nt: TGTGCCAGCAGTTACTCTTGGGGGGACCAAGAGACCCAGTACTTC
CDR3aa: CASSYSWGDQETQYF

v_gene: TRBV20-1
abundance: .
d_gene: TRBD2
j_gene: TRBJ2-1
CDR3nt: TGCAGTGCTAGTTCGCGACTAGCGGGAGGGCTGAATGAGCAGTTCTTC
CDR3aa: CSASSRLAGGLNEQFF

v_gene: TRBV19
abundance: .
d_gene: .
j_gene: TRBJ2-3
CDR3nt: TGTGCCAGTAGTATCGGCGTTAACAGAGGCACAGATACGCAGTATTTT
CDR3aa: CASSIGVNRGTDTQYF

v_gene: TRBV2
abundance: .
d_gene: .
j_gene: TRBJ2-1
CDR3nt: TGTGCCAGCAGTGACCCCAGAGGCGGGAATGAGCAGTTCTTC
CDR3aa: CASSDPRGGNEQFF

v_gene: TRBV7-2
abundance: .
d_gene: .
j_gene: TRBJ1-1
CDR3nt: TGTGCCAGCAGGAGGGAATCGTACGACACTGAAGCTTTCTTT
CDR3aa: CASRRESYDTEAFF

v_gene: TRBV3-1/TRBV3-2
abundance: .
d_gene: .
j_gene: TRBJ1-2
CDR3nt: TGTGCCAGCAGCCAATTAAGGAGTGGGTATGGCTACACCTTC
CDR3aa: CASSQLRSGYGYTF

v_gene: TRBV19
abundance: .
d_gene: .
j_gene: TRBJ1-5
CDR3nt: TGTGCCAGCTCCGGGTCTGGCAATCAGCCCCAGCATTTT
CDR3aa: CASSGSGNQPQHF

v_gene: TRBV6-4
abundance: once
d_gene: .
j_gene: TRBJ1-5
CDR3nt: TGTGCCAGCACCGGGAGGTCCTACAATCAGCCCCAGCATTTT
CDR3aa: CASTGRSYNQPQHF

v_gene: TRBV10-3
abundance: once
d_gene: .
j_gene: TRBJ1-5
CDR3nt: TGTGCCACCTCACCAGGGGCACCAAAGACAAATCAGCCCCAGCATTTT
CDR3aa: CATSPGAPKTNQPQHF

v_gene: TRBV2
abundance: .
d_gene: .
j_gene: TRBJ1-5
CDR3nt: TGTGCCAGCAGAGGCAGGGATGGCAATCAGCCCCAGCATTTT
CDR3aa: CASRGRDGNQPQHF

v_gene: TRBV18
abundance: .
d_gene: .
j_gene: TRBJ2-3
CDR3nt: TGTGCCAGCTCACGCGACCGGGAAGATACGCAGTATTTT
CDR3aa: CASSRDREDTQYF

v_gene: TRBV12-3/TRBV12-4
abundance: .
d_gene: TRBD1
j_gene: TRBJ1-5
CDR3nt: TGTGCCAGCAGCGACAGGGGCGGCCAGCCCCAGCATTTT
CDR3aa: CASSDRGGQPQHF

v_gene: TRBV3-1/TRBV3-2
abundance: .
d_gene: .
j_gene: TRBJ2-5
CDR3nt: TGTGCCAGCAGCCAACAACTAGCTCACCAAGAGACCCAGTACTTC
CDR3aa: CASSQQLAHQETQYF

v_gene: TRBV11-2
abundance: .
d_gene: .
j_gene: TRBJ2-7
CDR3nt: TGTGCCAGCAGCTTAGGGGCCCCGGTCGAGCAGTACTTC
CDR3aa: CASSLGAPVEQYF

v_gene: TRBV3-1/TRBV3-2
abundance: few
d_gene: .
j_gene: TRBJ1-3
CDR3nt: TGTGCCAGCAGCCGCACGAGGGGAGGCTCTGGAAACACCATATATTTT
CDR3aa: CASSRTRGGSGNTIYF

v_gene: TRBV4-1
abundance: .
d_gene: .
j_gene: TRBJ1-6
CDR3nt: TGCGCCAGCAGCCTCGGGACTCTCGGAAATTCACCCCTCCACTTT
CDR3aa: CASSLGTLGNSPLHF

v_gene: TRBV5-5
abundance: .
d_gene: .
j_gene: TRBJ2-1
CDR3nt: TGTGCCAGCAGCTTGGCGTCACAAAACAATGAGCAGTTCTTC
CDR3aa: CASSLASQNNEQFF

v_gene: TRBV12-3/TRBV12-4
abundance: .
d_gene: TRBD1
j_gene: TRBJ1-5
CDR3nt: TGTGCCAGCAGGGGGACAGGGAATCAGCCCCAGCATTTT
CDR3aa: CASRGTGNQPQHF

v_gene: TRBV6-6
abundance: few
d_gene: .
j_gene: TRBJ1-1
CDR3nt: TGTGCCACCAGGGAGGGGAAGGGTTGGAACACTGAAGCTTTCTTT
CDR3aa: CATREGKGWNTEAFF

v_gene: TRBV3-1/TRBV3-2
abundance: .
d_gene: .
j_gene: TRBJ1-1
CDR3nt: TGTGCCAGCAGCCAACGAGGTAGTATGAACACTGAAGCTTTCTTT
CDR3aa: CASSQRGSMNTEAFF

v_gene: TRBV29-1
abundance: once
d_gene: TRBD1
j_gene: TRBJ1-2
CDR3nt: TGCAGCGTATGGACAGGGGCAACTACAAAGTATGGCTACACCTTC
CDR3aa: CSVWTGATTKYGYTF

v_gene: TRBV3-1/TRBV3-2
abundance: once
d_gene: TRBD1
j_gene: TRBJ1-1
CDR3nt: TGTGCCAGCAGCGGTACAGGGGTGAACACTGAAGCTTTCTTT
CDR3aa: CASSGTGVNTEAFF

v_gene: TRBV5-3
abundance: .
d_gene: .
j_gene: TRBJ1-2
CDR3nt: TGTGCCAGAAGCTTTCCAGGATTTCGGGGAGACTATGGCTACACCTTC
CDR3aa: CARSFPGFRGDYGYTF

v_gene: TRBV19
abundance: .
d_gene: .
j_gene: TRBJ1-1
CDR3nt: TGTGCCAGTATCCCATTGGGGGCGACAGGCAACACTGAAGCTTTCTTT
CDR3aa: CASIPLGATGNTEAFF

v_gene: TRBV7-9
abundance: .
d_gene: TRBD2
j_gene: TRBJ2-1
CDR3nt: TGTGCCAGCAGCTTAGATCGGCTAGCGGATAACAATGAGCAGTTCTTC
CDR3aa: CASSLDRLADNNEQFF

v_gene: TRBV7-2
abundance: few
d_gene: .
j_gene: TRBJ2-1
CDR3nt: TGTGCCAGCAGCTTAGAAGACGGAGCCTACAATGAGCAGTTCTTC
CDR3aa: CASSLEDGAYNEQFF

v_gene: TRBV3-1/TRBV3-2
abundance: .
d_gene: TRBD1
j_gene: TRBJ2-1
CDR3nt: TGTGCCAGCAGCCCCACAGGGGCTACCTCCTACAATGAGCAGTTCTTC
CDR3aa: CASSPTGATSYNEQFF

v_gene: TRBV2
abundance: .
d_gene: .
j_gene: TRBJ1-2
CDR3nt: TGTGCCAGCAGTGAGAGTCTGCGTAACTATGGCTACACCTTC
CDR3aa: CASSESLRNYGYTF

v_gene: TRBV5-1
abundance: .
d_gene: .
j_gene: TRBJ2-4
CDR3nt: TGCGCCAGCAGCTTGAATGAGAGGAACATTCAGTACTTC
CDR3aa: CASSLNERNIQYF

v_gene: TRBV2
abundance: .
d_gene: .
j_gene: TRBJ2-7
CDR3nt: TGTGCCAGCAGTGTCCAGGACTGGGCGTACGAGCAGTACTTC
CDR3aa: CASSVQDWAYEQYF

v_gene: TRBV9
abundance: .
d_gene: TRBD2
j_gene: TRBJ2-1
CDR3nt: TGTGCCAGCAGCCCCGGGCTAGCGGGAGGAAGGGAGGGTGAGCAGTTCTTC
CDR3aa: CASSPGLAGGREGEQFF

v_gene: TRBV10-2
abundance: .
d_gene: .
j_gene: TRBJ2-7
CDR3nt: TGCGCCAGCAGTGACTCTCCGGGACTCTCCGAGCAGTACTTC
CDR3aa: CASSDSPGLSEQYF

v_gene: TRBV5-8
abundance: .
d_gene: .
j_gene: TRBJ1-1
CDR3nt: TGTGCCAGCAGCTTGGTAAGGAGTACTGAAGCTTTCTTT
CDR3aa: CASSLVRSTEAFF

v_gene: TRBV5-1
abundance: .
d_gene: .
j_gene: TRBJ1-4
CDR3nt: TGCGCCAGCAGCTTGGGGGCCAGTGATGAAAAACTGTTTTTT
CDR3aa: CASSLGASDEKLFF

v_gene: TRBV3-1/TRBV3-2
abundance: .
d_gene: .
j_gene: TRBJ2-7
CDR3nt: TGTGCCAGCAGCCAAGCTGCGGCTACCTACGAGCAGTACTTC
CDR3aa: CASSQAAATYEQYF

v_gene: TRBV13
abundance: few
d_gene: .
j_gene: TRBJ1-1
CDR3nt: TGTGCCAGCAGCTCATACCAGGCCACTGAAGCTTTCTTT
CDR3aa: CASSSYQATEAFF

v_gene: TRBV25-1
abundance: .
d_gene: .
j_gene: TRBJ2-1
CDR3nt: TGTGCCAGCAGCACCAGTACAGGGTACAATGAGCAGTTCTTC
CDR3aa: CASSTSTGYNEQFF

v_gene: TRBV11-2
abundance: .
d_gene: TRBD1
j_gene: TRBJ1-5
CDR3nt: TGTGCCAGCAGCCCCGACAGGGGGAATCAGCCCCAGCATTTT
CDR3aa: CASSPDRGNQPQHF

v_gene: TRBV2
abundance: .
d_gene: TRBD2
j_gene: TRBJ2-3
CDR3nt: TGTGCCAGCAGTGCTTTGGATAGCGGGGTGGATACGCAGTATTTT
CDR3aa: CASSALDSGVDTQYF

v_gene: TRBV2
abundance: few
d_gene: TRBD1
j_gene: TRBJ1-3
CDR3nt: TGTGCCAGTTCCCTGGGAAGGACAGGGGGAAACACCATATATTTT
CDR3aa: CASSLGRTGGNTIYF

v_gene: TRBV6-4
abundance: .
d_gene: TRBD2
j_gene: TRBJ2-1
CDR3nt: TGTGCCAGCGGACCCCAAAGCGGGGGTACCTACAATGAGCAGTTCTTC
CDR3aa: CASGPQSGGTYNEQFF

v_gene: TRBV12-3/TRBV12-4
abundance: once
d_gene: .
j_gene: TRBJ2-6
CDR3nt: TGTGCCAGCGGCCACTACCTGGCCAACGTCCTGACTTTC
CDR3aa: CASGHYLANVLTF

v_gene: TRBV6-5
abundance: once
d_gene: .
j_gene: TRBJ2-5
CDR3nt: TGTGCCAGCGTTCTCAACGGGATTGAGGGAGAGACCCAGTACTTC
CDR3aa: CASVLNGIEGETQYF

v_gene: TRBV2
abundance: once
d_gene: TRBD2
j_gene: TRBJ2-5
CDR3nt: TGTGCCAGCAGTGTATTAGCGGGAGGCTACCAAGAGACCCAGTACTTC
CDR3aa: CASSVLAGGYQETQYF

v_gene: TRBV5-8
abundance: once
d_gene: TRBD1
j_gene: TRBJ2-1
CDR3nt: TGTGCCAGCAGCTTAGGGACAGGGAGGTACAATGAGCAGTTCTTC
CDR3aa: CASSLGTGRYNEQFF

v_gene: TRBV20-1
abundance: .
d_gene: .
j_gene: TRBJ1-1
CDR3nt: TGCAGTGCTAGTCCCTTGGGGCAGGTGAACTTCATGAACACTGAAGCTTTCTTT
CDR3aa: CSASPLGQVNFMNTEAFF

v_gene: TRBV6-5
abundance: .
d_gene: TRBD1
j_gene: TRBJ2-3
CDR3nt: TGTGCCAGCAGAGGAAGTGACAGGGGTGGTGATACGCAGTATTTT
CDR3aa: CASRGSDRGGDTQYF

v_gene: TRBV20-1
abundance: .
d_gene: .
j_gene: TRBJ1-2
CDR3nt: TGCAGTGCTAGTATAGGCAATGAGGCTCGTGGCTACACCTTC
CDR3aa: CSASIGNEARGYTF